One and the same sample provided the 29 T cell receptor beta chains below, sequenced in a study of shared clonotypes between healthy human individuals. The table came from immunoSEQ multiplex PCR; TCRdb's copy has only in-frame clones and leaves some out. The sample lists 400,000 to 500,000 clones, around three quarters occurring once. The source material was PBMCs. The receptors were sampled from a woman aged 40-49 years in good health. Some clones in this sample may be carry-over from other donors' samples.

The chain carries TRBV11-1 and TRBJ2-7; D is unresolved. From germline, CDR1 is SGHAT and CDR2 FQDESV (reference sequence). This CDR3 comprises 13 residues. Trimming took off 6 bases at V and 3 bases at J, with 12 bases between the two ends. The CDR3 nucleotides are TGTGCCAGCAGTGTGGGATACAACTACGAGCAGTACTTC. Protein product: CASSVGYNYEQYF. The entire variable domain, with the rest obtained from reference TRBV11-1 and TRBJ2-7, is as follows: EAEVAQSPRYKITEKSQAVAFWCDPISGHATLYWYRQILGQGPELLVQFQDESVVDDSQLPKDRFSAERLKGVDSTLKIQPAELGDSAMYLCASSVGYNYEQYFGPGTRLTVT.

The gene calls are TRBV11-3 and TRBJ2-7; 10 nucleotides match TRBD2. Per the germline V gene, CDR1 is SGHNT and CDR2 is YENEEA. The V and J ends lost 1 base and 6 bases, in that order; junction bases with no gene match: 9. The CDR3 is made up of 16 amino acids. CDR3 sequence reads: CASSLGASGSLLEQYF. The CDR3 bases are TGTGCCAGCAGCTTAGGGGCTAGCGGGAGCCTACTCGAGCAGTACTTC.

The CDR3 coding sequence is TGTGCCAGCAGTTTAGAGGACAGGTTGGCTCAGCCCCAGCATTTT. Translated: CASSLEDRLAQPQHF. The rearrangement joins TRBV28 to TRBJ1-5, with 7 bases that match TRBD1. Trimming at V came to 2 bases and at J to 6 bases, leaving 7 bases not matched to a gene. This CDR3 is 15 amino acids long. CDR1 is MDHEN, CDR2 SYDVKM, per germline.

This clone was recorded once. J is TRBJ2-2 and V is TRBV10-1; 8 positions agree with TRBD2. Trimming removed 3 bases from V and 7 bases from J; junction bases left unmatched: 7. There are 15 residues in the CDR3. Germline CDR1 reads WNHNN; CDR2 reads SYGVQD (reference sequence). The CDR3 DNA is TGCGCCAGCAGTGAAAGAAGCGGGAGCGTCGGGGAGCTGTTTTTT. Its translation: CASSERSGSVGELFF.

About this clone: A far larger clone is one base from this, pointing to a likely read error. The rearrangement joins TRBV29-1 to TRBJ2-1; 10 bases agree with TRBD1. The CDR3 is made up of 13 amino acids. Germline values: CDR1 SQVTM, CDR2 ANQGSEA. The CDR3 loop reads CNVGTGVVNEQFF. The CDR3 coding sequence is TGCAACGTCGGGACAGGGGTGGTCAATGAGCAGTTCTTC.

The chain recombines TRBV5-6 with TRBJ1-6; D is unclear. CDR3 length: 13 residues. The V end was cut by 0 bases, the J end by 9 bases, with 7 bases between. From germline, CDR1 is SGHDT and CDR2 YYEEEE. The CDR3 region is CASSLGWSSPLHF. The CDR3 DNA is TGTGCCAGCAGCTTGGGATGGAGTTCACCCCTCCACTTT.

A word on this clone: The same CDR3 arises from other DNA sequences in this sample as well. The chain recombines TRBV7-9 with TRBJ2-5; no reliable D call. The V gene's germline CDR1 is SEHNR and CDR2 FQNEAQ (reference sequence). Trimming took 5 bases from V and 2 from J, leaving 3 bases between them. This CDR3 has 11 amino acids. The CDR3, as DNA: TGTGCCAGCAGCCCACAAGAGACCCAGTACTTC. Translation gives CASSPQETQYF.

The chain recombines TRBV6-6 with TRBJ1-5; D is possibly TRBD1 (5 bases). Germline V gene lookup returns CDR1 MNHNY and CDR2 SVGAGI (reference sequence). The CDR3 totals 15 residues. Trimming took 0 bases from V and 6 from J, leaving 12 bases between them. CDR3 sequence reads: CASSYSNVQGQPQHF. CDR3 DNA: TGTGCCAGCAGTTACTCAAATGTGCAGGGTCAGCCCCAGCATTTT.

The chain employs TRBV4-1 and TRBJ1-2, with TRBD1 as a possible D gene (6 bases). The V gene lost 2 bases and the J gene lost 1 base, with 11 bases spanning the gap. Per the germline V gene, CDR1 is MGHRA and CDR2 is YSYEKL. CDR3 length: 15 amino acids. CDR3 DNA: TGCGCCAGCAGCCAAAAGGACAGCCTTAACTATGGCTACACCTTC. Translated, it gives CASSQKDSLNYGYTF.

J is TRBJ1-1 and V is TRBV7-8, with D possibly being TRBD1 (5 bases). V shed 3 bases and J shed 3 bases, with 11 bases lying between them. The CDR3 runs 14 residues. Germline V gives CDR1 SGHVS, CDR2 FQNEAQ. CDR3 region: CASSFQGRDTEAFF. CDR3 in DNA: TGTGCCAGCAGCTTCCAGGGTAGGGACACTGAAGCTTTCTTT. The whole variable domain, filled in from reference TRBV7-8 and TRBJ1-1, reads GAGVSQSPRYKVAKRGQDVALRCDPISGHVSLFWYQQALGQGPEFLTYFQNEAQLDKSGLPSDRFFAERPEGSVSTLKIQRTQQEDSAVYLCASSFQGRDTEAFFGQGTRLTVV.

Details on this clone: Other nucleotide sequences in the sample specify the same CDR3. CDR3 residues: CASSLGRGGTEAFF. CDR3 nucleotides: TGTGCCAGCAGCTTGGGCCGCGGGGGCACTGAAGCTTTCTTT. The rearrangement links TRBV7-6 to TRBJ1-1; weak D call: TRBD1 (5 bases). The CDR3 is made up of 14 amino acids. Germline CDR1 SGHVS, CDR2 FNYEAQ. V dropped 3 bases and J dropped 4 bases, with 12 bases sitting between them.

V usage is TRBV19 and J usage is TRBJ2-3, with 8 positions matching TRBD2. After removal of 3 bases from V and 4 bases from J, the junction contained 6 bases not matched to a gene. The CDR3 sequence is 15 residues long. In germline, CDR1 is LNHDA, CDR2 SQIVND (reference sequence). The CDR3 loop is CASSIASGSADTQYF. DNA for the CDR3: TGTGCCAGTAGTATCGCCAGCGGGAGTGCAGATACGCAGTATTTT.

The J gene is TRBJ1-3, the V gene TRBV7-9; D remains ambiguous. Deletions cut 8 bases from V and 0 bases from J, with 8 bases between. The CDR3 is 13 amino acids. Germline loops: CDR1 SEHNR, CDR2 FQNEAQ (reference sequence). The CDR3 region has the DNA TGTGCCAGCGGTAGGAGCTCTGGAAACACCATATATTTT. Protein: CASGRSSGNTIYF.

The chain carries TRBV5-1 and TRBJ1-1, with TRBD1 as a possible D gene (6 bases). CDR1 is SGHRS, CDR2 YFSETQ, per germline. The CDR3 runs to 15 residues. Trimming removed 4 bases at V and 4 bases at J, with 17 bases between. In nucleotides, the CDR3 is TGCGCCAGCAGCGCCCAGGGGCCGCCGAGCACTGAAGCTTTCTTT. As protein: CASSAQGPPSTEAFF.

The chain recombines TRBV5-1 with TRBJ2-3; D possibly corresponds to TRBD2 (6 bases). The CDR3 has 16 amino acids. V was pared by 4 bases and J by 0 bases, with 15 bases between. Germline CDR1 SGHRS, CDR2 YFSETQ. The CDR3 region has the DNA TGCGCCAGCAGCACAGCCGGGAGCCGAAGCACAGATACGCAGTATTTT. Amino acid sequence: CASSTAGSRSTDTQYF.

The chain uses TRBV30 and TRBJ2-2; 8 bases agree with TRBD2. From germline, CDR1 is GTSNPN and CDR2 SVGIG (reference sequence). The CDR3 spans 16 residues. The V and J ends lost 2 bases and 2 bases, in that order; junction bases with no gene match: 7. The DNA of the CDR3 is TGTGCCTGGAGTCGGGGACTAGTGCGAAACACCGGGGAGCTGTTTTTT. This gives the protein CAWSRGLVRNTGELFF.

This clone was observed a handful of times. The gene calls are TRBV5-1 and TRBJ2-7; 7 nucleotides agree with TRBD1. V lost 4 bases, J lost 2 bases, and 6 bases stayed unmatched. Germline V gene sequence: CDR1 SGHRS, CDR2 YFSETQ. The CDR3 sequence is 14 residues long. The CDR3 nucleotides are TGCGCCAGCAGCAAAGGGACAGTTCCCTACGAGCAGTACTTC. This encodes CASSKGTVPYEQYF.

The genes are TRBV5-1 and TRBJ2-7; the match to TRBD1 covers 10 bases. This CDR3 contains 14 residues. The V gene's germline CDR1 is SGHRS and CDR2 YFSETQ. The V segment lost 4 bases and the J segment 4 bases; nucleotides outside the gene matches: 5. CDR3 in amino acids: CASSPGQGVYEQYF. The CDR3 DNA reads TGCGCCAGCAGCCCAGGACAGGGGGTTTACGAGCAGTACTTC.

This clone has just a few counts. V usage is TRBV2 and J usage is TRBJ2-3; D could derive from TRBD1 or TRBD2 (6 bases each). This CDR3 is built from 13 residues. Germline CDR1 SNHLY, CDR2 FYNNEI. Trimming removed 6 bases at V and 4 bases at J, with 11 bases between. As DNA, the CDR3 is TGTGCCAGCAGCGAGGGGGGAGCAGATACGCAGTATTTT. Protein sequence: CASSEGGADTQYF.

The chain joins TRBV15 to TRBJ1-1; D possibly corresponds to TRBD1 (6 bases). CDR3 length: 15 amino acids. V was shortened by 5 bases and J by 4 bases, with 17 bases between the two germline ends. The germline V gene has CDR1 LNHNV and CDR2 YYDKDF (reference sequence). The CDR3 is CATSPRTVYGTEAFF. CDR3 coding DNA: TGTGCCACCAGCCCCCGGACAGTCTACGGCACTGAAGCTTTCTTT. Variable domain in full (rest from reference TRBV15 and TRBJ1-1): DAMVIQNPRYQVTQFGKPVTLSCSQTLNHNVMYWYQQKSSQAPKLLFHYYDKDFNNEADTPDNFQSRRPNTSFCFLDIRSPGLGDTAMYLCATSPRTVYGTEAFFGQGTRLTVV.

The chain joins TRBV5-6 to TRBJ2-5; D is unclear. This CDR3 region has 13 residues. Germline CDR1 SGHDT, CDR2 YYEEEE. Trimming cost V 4 bases and J 2 bases, with 9 bases left between them. DNA for the CDR3: TGTGCCAGCAGCGGTAACCCGCAAGAGACCCAGTACTTC. Protein sequence: CASSGNPQETQYF.

V and J are TRBV11-2 and TRBJ2-1; 16 nucleotides agree with TRBD2. Germline V CDR1 and CDR2: SGHAT, FQNNGV. There are 17 residues in the CDR3. With V trimmed by 5 bases and J by 12 bases, 13 bases remained unmatched. Here the CDR3 reads CASSRIPGLAGGVGQFF. The CDR3 DNA reads as TGTGCCAGCAGCCGAATACCGGGACTAGCGGGAGGGGTAGGGCAGTTCTTC.

The V and J genes are TRBV6-1 and TRBJ2-2; perhaps TRBD1 as D (6 bases). CDR3 length: 14 amino acids. From germline, CDR1 is MNHNS and CDR2 SASEGT. V shed 5 bases and J shed 9 bases, with 16 bases lying between them. This CDR3 reads CASSHTGQLRELFF. The CDR3 coding sequence is TGTGCCAGCAGTCACACCGGACAGCTCCGGGAGCTGTTTTTT.

The genes are TRBV5-1 and TRBJ1-1; D perhaps matches TRBD1 (5 bases). Trimming took 0 bases from V and 5 from J, leaving 11 bases between them. Germline V gene data show CDR1 as SGHRS and CDR2 as YFSETQ. The CDR3 covers 14 residues. The CDR3 nucleotides are TGCGCCAGCAGCTTGGATAGGGGCGATACTGAAGCTTTCTTT. This gives the protein CASSLDRGDTEAFF.

V is TRBV5-1 and J is TRBJ1-4; TRBD1 agrees at 8 bases. Germline V gene lookup returns CDR1 SGHRS and CDR2 YFSETQ. V trimming: 0 bases; J trimming: 3 bases; junction bases outside the gene matches: 7. There are 17 residues in the CDR3. CDR3 DNA sequence: TGCGCCAGCAGCTTGGAACTGCAGGGGGCGTCTAATGAAAAACTGTTTTTT. It encodes CASSLELQGASNEKLFF.

Worth noting for this clone: Germline and junction disagree at one end, which may indicate a read error. V gene TRBV6-1 combines with J gene TRBJ1-1; D is ambiguous. The CDR3 totals 12 residues. Germline V CDR1 and CDR2: MNHNS, SASEGT. In DNA, the CDR3 is TGTGCCAGCAGTCAAGCTAACACTGAAGCTTTCTTT. This encodes CASSQANTEAFF.

Points on this clone: The sample has other DNA sequences that encode this CDR3 too. This chain connects TRBV30 to TRBJ1-1; D is undetermined. Germline V CDR1 and CDR2: GTSNPN, SVGIG (reference sequence). The V end lost 0 bases, the J end lost 1 base, and 6 bases lay between the germline ends. The CDR3 covers 13 residues. The CDR3 bases are TGTGCCTGGAGTGTACTTGGGAACACTGAAGCTTTCTTT. It encodes CAWSVLGNTEAFF.

The CDR3 bases are TGTGCCACCCCCGATCGCGCCGGGGAGCTGTTTTTT. Amino acid sequence: CATPDRAGELFF. V usage is TRBV6-1 and J usage is TRBJ2-2; D unclear. Per germline, CDR1 MNHNS and CDR2 SASEGT. V was cut by 10 bases and J by 6 bases, with 12 bases left in between. The length of the CDR3 is 12 residues.

This clone was observed many times. The V and J genes are TRBV30 and TRBJ2-1; the D gene could be TRBD1 or TRBD2 (5 bases each). The V end lost 0 bases, the J end lost 9 bases, and 9 bases lay between the germline ends. Germline V CDR1 and CDR2: GTSNPN, SVGIG (reference sequence). The CDR3 contains 12 residues. CDR3 region: CAWSVWGSEQFF. The CDR3 bases are TGTGCCTGGAGTGTATGGGGGAGTGAGCAGTTCTTC.